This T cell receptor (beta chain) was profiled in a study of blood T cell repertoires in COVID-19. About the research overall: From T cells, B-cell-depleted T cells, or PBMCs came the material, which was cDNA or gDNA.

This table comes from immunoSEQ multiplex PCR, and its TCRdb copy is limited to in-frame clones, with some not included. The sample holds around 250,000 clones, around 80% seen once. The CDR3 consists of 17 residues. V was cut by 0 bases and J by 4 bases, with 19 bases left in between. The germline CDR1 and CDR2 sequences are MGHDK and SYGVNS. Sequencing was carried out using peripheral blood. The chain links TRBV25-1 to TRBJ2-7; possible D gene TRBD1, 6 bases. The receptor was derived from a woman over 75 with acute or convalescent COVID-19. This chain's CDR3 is CASSEYPDRTASYEQYF. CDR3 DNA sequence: TGTGCCAGCAGTGAATATCCGGACAGAACGGCTTCTTACGAGCAGTACTTC.